Listed here are 29 T cell receptor beta chains from one sample, sequenced in a study of sequential checkpoint blockade in melanoma. As for treatment: randomized to nivolumab then ipilimumab (arm A) or the reverse (arm B). Profiled with immunoSEQ multiplex PCR; TCRdb holds only in-frame clones, not every one. The sample carries tens of thousands of clones, more than 65% recorded once. Specimen: CD8+ T cells sorted from blood (inferred from file names), collected from a patient given nivolumab and ipilimumab in sequence. Receptors were obtained from a human donor with melanoma.

V and J are TRBV4-1 and TRBJ2-5; 9 nucleotides match TRBD1. The assigned J gene may be wrong: the sequence end matches TRBJ2-7 better. Looked up from germline, CDR1 is MGHRA and CDR2 is YSYEKL. The CDR3 covers 19 residues. CDR3 amino acids: CASSQDPLGQGEGGDEQYF. CDR3 bases: TGCGCCAGCAGCCAAGATCCGTTGGGACAGGGTGAGGGGGGCGACGAGCAGTACTTC.

The J gene is TRBJ2-1, the V gene TRBV16; no reliable D call. CDR3 size: 12 residues. The V end lost 0 bases, the J end lost 10 bases, and 7 bases lay between the germline ends. CDR1 is KGHSY and CDR2 is FQNENV in the germline V gene. CDR3 sequence: CASSQSSGEQFF. The CDR3 DNA follows: TGTGCCAGCAGCCAATCGTCCGGGGAGCAGTTCTTC.

This clone was detected only once. The chain combines TRBV29-1 with TRBJ2-5, with a weak D call TRBD2 (5 bases). The DNA matches TRBJ2-7 better at its end, which makes the J call doubtful. This CDR3 spans 13 amino acids. CDR1 and CDR2 (germline): SQVTM, ANQGSEA. CDR3 nucleotides: TGCAGCGTTGAAGATCGGGCGGGTTACGAGCAGTACTTC. Encoded protein: CSVEDRAGYEQYF.

The CDR3 protein is CATSRGWGQGAYEQYF. The CDR3 coding sequence is TGTGCCACCAGCAGGGGCTGGGGACAGGGGGCATACGAGCAGTACTTC. The rearrangement joins TRBV15 to TRBJ2-7, with 12 bases lining up with TRBD1. Trimming cost V 3 bases and J 4 bases; bases outside gene matches: 7. CDR1 is LNHNV, CDR2 YYDKDF, per germline (reference sequence). This CDR3 is built from 16 residues.

The chain uses TRBV10-2 and TRBJ2-5; D not resolved. Deletions cut 4 bases from V and 1 base from J, with 10 bases between. In germline, CDR1 is WSHSY, CDR2 SAAADI. The CDR3 is 14 amino acids. The CDR3 sequence: CASSGSAIQETQYF. DNA for the CDR3: TGCGCCAGCAGTGGGAGCGCGATCCAAGAGACCCAGTACTTC.

This rearrangement joins TRBV5-1 to TRBJ2-5; possible D gene TRBD2, 6 bases. The ends were cut back, 0 bases at V and 2 bases at J, with 11 bases in the middle. Per germline, CDR1 SGHRS and CDR2 YFSETQ. CDR3 length: 15 amino acids. CDR3: CASSLGLGRQETQYF. CDR3 coding DNA: TGCGCCAGCAGCTTGGGGTTAGGGAGGCAAGAGACCCAGTACTTC.

The sample holds one count of this clone. This chain joins TRBV4-3 and TRBJ2-7; the match to TRBD1 covers 10 bases. CDR3 length: 16 amino acids. Germline V lookup: CDR1 LGHNA, CDR2 YSLEER. With V trimmed by 1 base and J by 4 bases, 7 bases remained unmatched. CDR3: CASSQGRQGARYEQYF. In nucleotides, the CDR3 is TGCGCCAGCAGCCAAGGACGACAGGGGGCTCGTTACGAGCAGTACTTC.

The chain uses TRBV9 and TRBJ2-5; 7 bases are a match to TRBD1. V trimming: 2 bases; J trimming: 3 bases; junction bases outside the gene matches: 10. This CDR3 comprises 16 residues. Germline CDR1 reads SGDLS; CDR2 reads YYNGEE. The CDR3 sequence: CASSVLGTAAKETQYF. As DNA, the CDR3 is TGTGCCAGCAGCGTGCTGGGGACAGCAGCCAAAGAGACCCAGTACTTC.

The chain employs TRBV5-4 and TRBJ2-7; TRBD2 matches 13 bases. The CDR3 has 15 amino acids. Germline lookup yields CDR1 SGHNT and CDR2 YYREEE (reference sequence). The J segment lost 4 bases and the V segment lost 5 bases, leaving 6 bases of the junction unmatched. In DNA form, the CDR3 reads TGTGCCAGCAGTTGGGGACTAGCGGGGACTTACGAGCAGTACTTC. Translation gives CASSWGLAGTYEQYF.

This chain joins TRBV27 and TRBJ2-7; D might be TRBD1 (9 bases). The CDR3 contains 17 residues. Germline CDR1 MNHEY, CDR2 SMNVEV (reference sequence). Trimming removed 5 bases from V and 3 bases from J, with 23 bases in between. The CDR3 here is CASSLQGAGTRGYEQYF. CDR3 nucleotides: TGTGCCAGCAGTCTACAGGGGGCAGGGACTAGAGGCTACGAGCAGTACTTC.

The table lists this clone with a few counts. CDR3 in amino acids: CASSQDPGRSYEQYF. Here the CDR3 DNA reads TGCGCCAGCAGCCAAGATCCAGGGCGCTCCTACGAGCAGTACTTC. The chain recombines TRBV4-3 with TRBJ2-7; possibly TRBD1 for D (5 bases). Trimming took 0 bases from V and 0 from J, leaving 9 bases between them. Germline V gene sequence: CDR1 LGHNA, CDR2 YSLEER. There are 15 residues in the CDR3.

The rearrangement links TRBV6-6 to TRBJ1-2; no reliable D call. This CDR3 region has 16 residues. Germline lookup yields CDR1 MNHNY and CDR2 SVGAGI (reference sequence). Between the trimmed V and J ends, which lost 6 bases and 4 bases, there was a span of 21 bases. The CDR3 bases are TGTGCCAGCAGGGCCGGAACTAGGAGGACGGTCTATGGCTACACCTTC. Its translation is CASRAGTRRTVYGYTF.

V is TRBV4-3 and J is TRBJ2-7; D perhaps matches TRBD2 (7 bases). The CDR3 spans 15 residues. Trimming left V 4 bases short and J 0 bases short, with 13 bases between. Germline V CDR1 and CDR2: LGHNA, YSLEER. CDR3: CASSLGGHLSYEQYF. In DNA form, the CDR3 reads TGCGCCAGCAGCCTCGGGGGGCACCTCTCCTACGAGCAGTACTTC.

A single count supports this clone. The chain couples TRBV30 to TRBJ2-2; perhaps TRBD1 as D (6 bases). Germline CDR1 and CDR2: GTSNPN and SVGIG (reference sequence). V shed 6 bases and J shed 2 bases, with 10 bases lying between them. The CDR3 is 13 residues long. The CDR3 is CACRGPNTGELFF. The CDR3 coding sequence is TGTGCCTGCAGGGGCCCTAACACCGGGGAGCTGTTTTTT.

V and J are TRBV30 and TRBJ1-1; no definite D call. CDR3 length: 12 residues. The V gene's germline CDR1 is GTSNPN and CDR2 SVGIG (reference sequence). The ends were cut back, 0 bases at V and 4 bases at J, with 6 bases in the middle. For the CDR3, the DNA is TGTGCCTGGAGTGTAACGAGCACTGAAGCTTTCTTT. This encodes CAWSVTSTEAFF.

This clone was counted between two and nine times. The chain uses TRBV4-3 and TRBJ2-1; 11 nucleotides match TRBD2. The V gene end was trimmed by 5 bases and the J gene end by 3 bases; junction bases not matched to a gene: 3. Germline CDR1 is LGHNA and CDR2 is YSLEER. CDR3 length equals 15 residues. CDR3 DNA sequence: TGCGCCAGCAGCTTACTAGCGGGGGACTACAATGAGCAGTTCTTC. This translates into CASSLLAGDYNEQFF.

V usage is TRBV5-8 and J usage is TRBJ1-3, with TRBD1 matching 7 bases. Germline CDR1 is SGHTS and CDR2 is YDEGEE. V trimming: 4 bases; J trimming: 0 bases; junction bases outside the gene matches: 19. The CDR3 extends over 20 amino acids. DNA of the CDR3: TGTGCCAGCAGCCCACCCCCCGGGACAGAGGCTTACTTCTCTGGAAACACCATATATTTT. This encodes CASSPPPGTEAYFSGNTIYF.

The V and J genes are TRBV9 and TRBJ2-1, with D tentatively TRBD2 (7 bases). This CDR3 is 18 amino acids long. V was pared by 0 bases and J by 8 bases, with 24 bases between. CDR1 is SGDLS, CDR2 YYNGEE, per germline. CDR3 sequence (DNA): TGTGCCAGCAGCGTAGATACAGGGATCGAGGGACTACAGGATGAGCAGTTCTTC. Translated, it gives CASSVDTGIEGLQDEQFF.

This sequence joins TRBV2 and TRBJ1-6, with D possibly TRBD1 on 5 matching bases. The CDR3 spans 14 residues. Germline lookup yields CDR1 SNHLY and CDR2 FYNNEI. The V end was cut by 4 bases, the J end by 6 bases, with 10 bases between. The CDR3 coding sequence is TGTGCCAGCAGTGTCAGGGTGGGTAATTCACCCCTCCACTTT. It codes for CASSVRVGNSPLHF. Full variable domain (missing parts from reference TRBV2 and TRBJ1-6): EPEVTQTPSHQVTQMGQEVILRCVPISNHLYFYWYRQILGQKVEFLVSFYNNEISEKSEIFDDQFSVERPDGSNFTLKIRSTKLEDSAMYFCASSVRVGNSPLHFGNGTRLTVT.

This sequence joins TRBV5-6 and TRBJ2-3; tentative D call: TRBD1 (6 bases). Deletions cut 2 bases from V and 5 bases from J, with 24 bases between. Germline V gives CDR1 SGHDT, CDR2 YYEEEE. The CDR3 runs to 18 residues. This chain's CDR3 is CASSLSPGTRALEDTQYF. The CDR3 DNA sequence: TGTGCCAGCAGCTTATCCCCGGGGACACGCGCTCTGGAAGATACGCAGTATTTT.

This chain uses TRBV27 with TRBJ1-2, with D unclear. This CDR3 region has 12 residues. Germline V lookup: CDR1 MNHEY, CDR2 SMNVEV (reference sequence). Trimming removed 0 bases from V and 5 bases from J, with 4 bases in between. CDR3 amino acids: CASSLSGYGYTF. DNA for the CDR3: TGTGCCAGCAGTTTATCCGGTTATGGCTACACCTTC.

In regard to this clone: A read error is likely here: a far larger clone is one base away. This chain joins TRBV7-2 and TRBJ2-1; the D gene is possibly TRBD1 (6 bases). The CDR3 sequence is 14 residues long. Germline V gene sequence: CDR1 SGHTA, CDR2 FQGNSA. This CDR3 is CASSLEQGTDDQFF. The DNA for the CDR3 is TGTGCCAGCAGCTTAGAACAGGGAACGGATGACCAGTTCTTC.

The CDR3 is CASTPPGEYEQYF. CDR3 nucleotide sequence: TGTGCCAGCACGCCCCCGGGGGAGTACGAGCAGTACTTC. V gene TRBV27 combines with J gene TRBJ2-7, with D possibly matching TRBD2 (6 bases). V lost 7 bases to trimming and J lost 4 bases, with 14 bases between them. Per the germline V gene, CDR1 is MNHEY and CDR2 is SMNVEV (reference sequence). The CDR3 consists of 13 residues.

The chain combines TRBV10-1 with TRBJ1-2; D unresolved. Germline lookup yields CDR1 WNHNN and CDR2 SYGVQD (reference sequence). There are 13 residues in the CDR3. V dropped 5 bases and J dropped 4 bases, with 11 bases sitting between them. The CDR3 DNA is TGCGCCAGCAGTCCCGGTGGGAGCTATGGCTACACCTTC. Translated, it gives CASSPGGSYGYTF.

V usage is TRBV18 and J usage is TRBJ1-2, with 7 bases lining up with TRBD1. CDR3 length equals 15 residues. Germline assignment: CDR1 KGHSH and CDR2 LQKENI. V lost 1 base and J lost 10; bases outside the gene matches: 12. CDR3 protein: CASSPLYGQEEDYTF. CDR3 bases: TGTGCCAGCTCACCACTTTACGGACAGGAGGAAGACTACACCTTC.

V gene TRBV28 combines with J gene TRBJ2-3, with D maybe TRBD2 (6 bases). V lost 6 bases and J lost 4, with 14 bases in between. Looked up from germline, CDR1 is MDHEN and CDR2 is SYDVKM. The CDR3 contains 14 residues. The CDR3 sequence: CASRPPGGADTQYF. For the CDR3, the DNA is TGTGCCAGCAGGCCCCCCGGCGGGGCAGATACGCAGTATTTT.

This clone was observed a single time. This chain connects TRBV6-5 to TRBJ1-1; TRBD1 is a possible D gene (5 bases). The V and J ends lost 6 bases and 10 bases respectively, with 12 bases between them. Germline-derived CDR1 and CDR2 are MNHEY and SVGAGI. The CDR3 covers 11 residues. The CDR3 sequence is CASRSGSRAFF. The DNA for the CDR3 is TGTGCCAGCAGATCAGGGTCCCGAGCTTTCTTT.

This clone was observed a handful of times. The genes are TRBV28 and TRBJ2-1, with TRBD2 identical over 8 bases. Trimming removed 5 bases from V and 1 base from J; junction bases left unmatched: 4. The CDR3 covers 15 residues. The V gene's germline CDR1 is MDHEN and CDR2 SYDVKM. CDR3 bases: TGTGCCAGCAGTAGCGGGAGTATTTCCTACAATGAGCAGTTCTTC. Amino acids: CASSSGSISYNEQFF. Full variable domain (missing parts from reference TRBV28 and TRBJ2-1): DVKVTQSSRYLVKRTGEKVFLECVQDMDHENMFWYRQDPGLGLRLIYFSYDVKMKEKGDIPEGYSVSREKKERFSLILESASTNQTSMYLCASSSGSISYNEQFFGPGTRLTVL.

The genes are TRBV5-6 and TRBJ2-5; a possible D gene is TRBD1 (6 bases). This CDR3 comprises 15 residues. With 0 bases removed from V and 2 bases from J, the gap between germline ends came to 11 bases. Germline assignment: CDR1 SGHDT and CDR2 YYEEEE. CDR3 amino acids: CASSLAGTLQETQYF. DNA for the CDR3: TGTGCCAGCAGCTTGGCCGGGACACTACAAGAGACCCAGTACTTC.